The 21 T cell receptor beta chains in this list originate from one sample, sequenced in a study of glioma-infiltrating T cells (dated by TCRdb to 2016 to 2017). The reads were generated on an Illumina MiSeq. The iRepertoire nested amplicon-rescue multiplex PCR (arm-PCR) platform was used to amplify TCR alpha and beta CDR3 regions from RNA. The public sequencing data were trimmed at Q25 with fastp and processed into clonotypes with MiXCR by TCRdb, which kept only in-frame beta chains. Under each unique CDR3 protein, matching rows form one entry showing the most common genes and DNA. The sample yields around 44,000 distinct CDR3 sequences; around 22% were counted once. The ten largest make up more than 5.5% of the sample. Input material: glioma tissue, nonneoplastic brain tissue, or PBMCs (not recorded which). The source is a human donor with low-grade glioma or glioblastoma, undergoing nonglioma brain surgery, or in good health (not recorded which).

The chain recombines TRBV20-1 with TRBJ2-5, with D possibly being TRBD1 or TRBD2 (5 bases each). Germline V gene lookup returns CDR1 DFQATT and CDR2 SNEGSKA (reference sequence). The CDR3 is 15 residues long. CDR3 region: CNGRDIRDHQETQYF. As DNA, the CDR3 is TGCAATGGTAGAGACATTAGGGACCACCAAGAGACCCAGTACTTC.

This clonotype was seen repeatedly, ten times or more. The chain employs TRBV10-3 and TRBJ2-7, with D tentatively TRBD1 or TRBD2 (5 bases each). Germline-derived CDR1 and CDR2 are ENHRY and SYGVKD. CDR3 length: 14 amino acids. V lost 3 bases, J lost 3 bases, and 12 bases lay in between. The CDR3 DNA reads TGTGCCATCAGTGATGTGGGGGAAATCTACGAGCAGTACGTC. Protein product: CAISDVGEIYEQYV.

A few counts support this clonotype. J is TRBJ1-3 and V is TRBV5-4; 7 nucleotides agree with TRBD1. This CDR3 is 14 amino acids long. With V trimmed by 2 bases and J by 3 bases, 2 bases remained unmatched. Germline V gives CDR1 SGHNT, CDR2 YYREEE (reference sequence). The CDR3 here is CASSFRDSGNTIYF. The DNA for the CDR3 is TGTGCCAGCAGCTTTAGGGACAGTGGAAACACCATATATTTT.

This clonotype was recorded a few times. This chain joins TRBV5-6 and TRBJ2-1; either TRBD1 or TRBD2 may fit D (5 bases each). The CDR3 is 14 residues long. CDR1 SGHDT and CDR2 YYEEEE come from the germline V gene. V was trimmed by 2 bases and J by 10 bases, leaving 16 bases between them. The DNA for the CDR3 is TGTGCCAGCAGCTTTGGGGACGTCCGCAGGGAGCAGTTCTTC. Translation gives CASSFGDVRREQFF.

This clonotype was observed at least ten times. The chain links TRBV28 to TRBJ2-3; TRBD2 matches at 11 bases. V gave up 6 bases and J gave up 0 bases; unmatched junction bases: 5. The CDR3 has 16 residues. The germline gives CDR1 MDHEN, CDR2 SYDVKM. Here the CDR3 reads CASRVLAGESTDTQYF. The DNA of the CDR3 is TGTGCCAGCAGGGTACTAGCGGGGGAAAGCACAGATACGCAGTATTTT.

This clonotype was seen many times. CDR3 residues: CASSQIPGRKNTEAFF. The CDR3 coding sequence is TGTGCCAGCAGTCAAATTCCGGGACGGAAGAACACTGAAGCTTTCTTT. The genes are TRBV27 and TRBJ1-1; tentatively, D is TRBD1 (5 bases). Trimming stripped 5 bases from V and 1 base from J, with 17 bases between. CDR1 MNHEY and CDR2 SMNVEV come from the germline V gene (reference sequence). This CDR3 has 16 residues.

At least ten counts were recorded for this clonotype. V and J are TRBV12-3 or TRBV12-4 and TRBJ2-3; D is unresolved. The CDR3 runs 15 residues. Deletions cut 4 bases from V and 5 bases from J, with 16 bases between. As DNA, the CDR3 is TGTGCCAGCAGTTCTCAGAGCGTGAACGGAGATACGCAGTATTTT. It encodes CASSSQSVNGDTQYF.

As to this clonotype: One end of the junction varies from germline; a read error may be responsible. The chain carries TRBV20-1 and TRBJ1-5; D possibly corresponds to TRBD1 (5 bases). The germline V gene has CDR1 DFQATT and CDR2 SNEGSKA (reference sequence). The CDR3 runs 15 residues. The CDR3 loop is CSASIPGRRNQSQHF. CDR3 bases: TGCAGTGCTAGTATTCCGGGACGTAGAAATCAGTCCCAGCATTTT.

This chain uses TRBV12-5 with TRBJ1-1, with a weak D call TRBD1 (6 bases). This CDR3 is 20 amino acids long. From germline, CDR1 is LGHNT and CDR2 FRNRAP. The V end was cut by 0 bases, the J end by 0 bases, with 23 bases between. DNA for the CDR3: TGTGCTAGTGGTTTGGTACTGGGGGTTGACAGGAGCCCCCTGAACACTGAAGCTTTCTTT. Translation gives CASGLVLGVDRSPLNTEAFF.

This clonotype was found many times. The rearrangement joins TRBV2 to TRBJ1-2, with D possibly being TRBD1 (5 bases). CDR1 SNHLY and CDR2 FYNNEI come from the germline V gene. Trimming took off 3 bases at V and 6 bases at J, with 11 bases between the two ends. This CDR3 spans 13 amino acids. The CDR3 DNA is TGTGCCAGCAGTGACAGGGCTTCGGATGGCTACACCTTC. Translated: CASSDRASDGYTF.

A note on this clonotype: Given a much more abundant clone one base away, this may be a read error. V usage is TRBV20-1 and J usage is TRBJ2-5; D might be TRBD1 or TRBD2, each matching 5 bases. The CDR3 totals 13 residues. Trimming shortened V by 1 base and J by 5 bases, and 11 bases separated the two germline ends. CDR1 is DFQATT, CDR2 SNEGSKA, per germline (reference sequence). The CDR3 loop reads CSARVSWGETQYF. CDR3 coding DNA: TGCAGTGCTAGAGTTAGCTGGGGGGAGACCCAGTACTTC.

The chain uses TRBV27 and TRBJ2-1; 12 positions agree with TRBD2. The CDR3 has 17 residues. In germline, CDR1 is MNHEY, CDR2 SMNVEV (reference sequence). V lost 0 bases to trimming and J lost 7 bases; unmatched junction nucleotides: 7. The CDR3 DNA follows: TGTGCCAGCAGTTTATCCCCCCCGACTAGCGGGAGAAATGAGCAGTTCTTC. Its protein product is CASSLSPPTSGRNEQFF.

The table lists this clonotype with many counts. The chain carries TRBV7-2 and TRBJ1-2, with D possibly TRBD1 on 6 matching bases. The germline V gene encodes CDR1 SGHTA and CDR2 FQGNSA. Trimming shortened V by 5 bases and J by 3 bases, and 13 bases separated the two germline ends. The CDR3 runs 14 residues. CDR3 coding DNA: TGTGCCAGCAGCGACTACAGGGATGACTATGGCTACACCTTC. It is translated as CASSDYRDDYGYTF.

This clonotype showed up just a few times. The chain recombines TRBV12-3 or TRBV12-4 with TRBJ1-5; no definite D call. The CDR3 has 14 residues. Trimming shortened V by 3 bases and J by 9 bases, and 15 bases separated the two germline ends. The chain's CDR3 is CASSFESKGAPQHF. The DNA of the CDR3 is TGTGCCAGCAGTTTCGAATCGAAGGGAGCGCCCCAGCATTTT.

This clonotype was seen repeatedly, ten times or more. This rearrangement joins TRBV6-2 or TRBV6-3 to TRBJ1-5; D uncertain. The CDR3 sequence is 14 residues long. Trimming shortened V by 6 bases and J by 5 bases, and 14 bases separated the two germline ends. CDR1 is MNHEY and CDR2 is SVGEGT in the germline V gene. The CDR3 loop reads CASRGHSFDQPQHF. In nucleotides, the CDR3 is TGTGCCAGCAGAGGGCACAGTTTTGATCAGCCCCAGCATTTT.

In this sample, this clonotype turned up many times. The V and J genes are TRBV18 and TRBJ2-7, with 8 positions matching TRBD1. The CDR3 sequence is 14 residues long. From germline, CDR1 is KGHSH and CDR2 LQKENI. With 0 bases clipped from V and 3 bases from J, the junction kept 1 base outside the gene matches. As DNA, the CDR3 is TGTGCCAGCTCACCACCCGGACAGGGCTACGAGCAGTACTTC. Protein sequence: CASSPPGQGYEQYF.

This clonotype appeared many times. The V call is TRBV20-1, the J call TRBJ2-1; 10 bases fit TRBD2. Trimming took 6 bases from V and 5 from J; bases not matched to a gene: 7. There are 14 residues in the CDR3. Germline V gives CDR1 DFQATT, CDR2 SNEGSKA (reference sequence). CDR3 bases: TGCAGTGCATCTCCTAGCGGGAGACACAATGAGCAGTTCTTC. Residues: CSASPSGRHNEQFF.

This clonotype was found once. A much larger clone lies a single base off, so this may be a read error. J is TRBJ2-7 and V is TRBV19; 9 nucleotides line up with TRBD1. The CDR3 extends over 15 amino acids. Germline CDR1 is LNHDA and CDR2 is SQIVND (reference sequence). V shed 5 bases, J shed 7 bases, and the junction held 12 bases outside the gene matches. The CDR3 spells CASSPGTGIYNEQYF. CDR3 nucleotide sequence: TGTGCCAGTAGTCCCGGGACAGGGATCTACAATGAGCAGTACTTC.

By frequency in the sample, this clonotype is medium-sized. The gene calls are TRBV25-1 and TRBJ2-5; possibly TRBD1 for D (5 bases). The CDR3 consists of 12 residues. Trimming removed 7 bases at V and 3 bases at J, with 9 bases between. Germline-derived CDR1 and CDR2 are MGHDK and SYGVNS. As DNA, the CDR3 is TGTGCCAGCAAAGGGGCGGAAGAGACCCAGTACTTC. Amino acid sequence: CASKGAEETQYF. Combining the CDR3 with reference TRBV25-1 and TRBJ2-5 gives the whole variable domain EADIYQTPRYLVIGTGKKITLECSQTMGHDKMYWYQQDPGMELHLIHYSYGVNSTEKGDLSSESTVSRIRTEHFPLTLESARPSHTSQYLCASKGAEETQYFGPGTRLLVL.

This clonotype was seen at least ten times. The V and J genes are TRBV27 and TRBJ1-6, with D perhaps matching TRBD1 (6 bases). V shed 6 bases and J shed 9 bases, with 15 bases lying between them. This CDR3 is built from 14 residues. Germline V lookup: CDR1 MNHEY, CDR2 SMNVEV (reference sequence). CDR3: CASRVTGTGSPLHF. Written as DNA, the CDR3 is TGTGCCAGCAGGGTAACAGGGACTGGTTCACCCCTCCACTTT.

This clonotype was detected ten times or more. The chain uses TRBV7-2 and TRBJ2-7; possible D gene TRBD1, 7 bases. Germline values: CDR1 SGHTA, CDR2 FQGNSA. The V and J ends lost 6 bases and 0 bases respectively, with 18 bases between them. CDR3 length equals 16 residues. The CDR3 DNA follows: TGTGCCAGCAGAGCCGCGGGACAGATGAGCTCCTACGAGCAGTACTTC. Encoded protein: CASRAAGQMSSYEQYF. Complete variable domain (other parts from reference TRBV7-2 and TRBJ2-7): GAGVSQSPSNKVTEKGKDVELRCDPISGHTALYWYRQSLGQGLEFLIYFQGNSAPDKSGLPSDRFSAERTGGSVSTLTIQRTQQEDSAVYLCASRAAGQMSSYEQYFGPGTRLTVT.